The next 8 T cell receptor beta chains were all read from a single sample in a study of radiotherapy plus CTLA-4 blockade in lung cancer. The repertoire was sequenced with immunoSEQ multiplex PCR; TCRdb's copy has only in-frame clones and lacks some. The repertoire consists of more than 100,000 clones, with 85% to 90% occurring once and the leading ten covering roughly 6.9%. The source material was peripheral blood, sampled from a patient treated with radiotherapy plus ipilimumab. These TCRs come from a human donor with non-small cell lung cancer that progressed on radiotherapy plus ipilimumab.

The rearrangement uses TRBV21-1 and TRBJ2-7; no DNA check was done on the table's D call, TRBD2. TRBV21-1 is a recognized pseudogene. The CDR3 has 16 amino acids. This CDR3 reads CASSKGAGPAGGEQYF. For the CDR3, the DNA is TGTGCCAGCAGCAAAGGAGCGGGCCCTGCCGGGGGGGAGCAGTACTTC.

The chain joins TRBV5-4 to TRBJ2-7; 7 positions match TRBD2. CDR3 size: 15 residues. Germline trimming cut 2 bases from V and 1 base from J; bases unmatched to any gene: 6. Germline assignment: CDR1 SGHNT and CDR2 YYREEE (reference sequence). The DNA of the CDR3 is TGTGCCAGCAGCTTAGGCGGGAGCGCTTCCTACGAGCAGTACTTC. This translates into CASSLGGSASYEQYF.

As concerns this clone: This CDR3 is also generated by other DNA sequences in the sample. The chain carries TRBV7-9 and TRBJ2-5; D is unresolved. The V end was cut by 3 bases, the J end by 1 base, with 0 bases between. Germline loops: CDR1 SEHNR, CDR2 FQNEAQ (reference sequence). This CDR3 spans 11 amino acids. CDR3: CASSFQETQYF. The CDR3 nucleotides are TGTGCCAGCAGCTTCCAAGAGACCCAGTACTTC. The variable domain in full, with the rest retrieved from reference TRBV7-9 and TRBJ2-5, is DTGVSQNPRHKITKRGQNVTFRCDPISEHNRLYWYRQTLGQGPEFLTYFQNEAQLEKSRLLSDRFSAERPKGSFSTLEIQRTEQGDSAMYLCASSFQETQYFGPGTRLLVL.

This chain joins TRBV11-2 and TRBJ2-1; TRBD2 matches at 11 bases. Trimming removed 4 bases from V and 6 bases from J; junction bases left unmatched: 5. CDR1 and CDR2 (germline): SGHAT, FQNNGV. The CDR3 totals 15 residues. The CDR3 region has the DNA TGTGCCAGCAGCTCCTTAGCGGGAGGGCGCAATGAGCAGTTCTTC. It codes for CASSSLAGGRNEQFF. Filled out from reference TRBV11-2 and TRBJ2-1, the complete variable domain reads EAGVAQSPRYKIIEKRQSVAFWCNPISGHATLYWYQQILGQGPKLLIQFQNNGVVDDSQLPKDRFSAERLKGVDSTLKIQPAKLEDSAVYLCASSSLAGGRNEQFFGPGTRLTVL.

This clone was counted only a few times. This chain's CDR3 is CASSEALQRGEQFF. The CDR3 region has the DNA TGTGCCAGCAGTGAAGCGCTTCAGCGGGGAGAGCAGTTCTTC. The rearrangement joins TRBV2 to TRBJ2-1; 7 bases fit TRBD2. With V trimmed by 0 bases and J by 10 bases, 6 bases remained unmatched. The CDR3 is 14 residues long. CDR1 and CDR2 (germline): SNHLY, FYNNEI.

V gene TRBV5-6 combines with J gene TRBJ2-7; 10 positions match TRBD2. V lost 0 bases and J lost 2; bases outside the gene matches: 8. Germline CDR1 SGHDT, CDR2 YYEEEE. This CDR3 comprises 17 residues. The CDR3 spells CASSLDQLAGSTYEQYF. The CDR3 DNA reads TGTGCCAGCAGCTTGGACCAACTAGCGGGAAGTACCTACGAGCAGTACTTC.

The chain employs TRBV6-5 and TRBJ1-2; D gene ambiguous. Germline V gene data show CDR1 as MNHEY and CDR2 as SVGAGI. CDR3 length equals 15 residues. V was cut by 6 bases and J by 8 bases, with 22 bases left in between. This CDR3 reads CASSSTGIESWGYTF. The DNA for the CDR3 is TGTGCCAGCAGCTCAACGGGGATAGAATCTTGGGGCTACACCTTC.

The CDR3 region has the DNA TGTGCCAGCAGGTCGGGACAGATCATCTACGAGCAGTACTTC. Encoded protein: CASRSGQIIYEQYF. This sequence joins TRBV6-5 and TRBJ2-7; 7 bases map to TRBD1. CDR1 and CDR2 from the germline V gene are MNHEY and SVGAGI. With 6 bases clipped from V and 3 bases from J, the junction kept 8 bases outside the gene matches. The CDR3 length is 14 residues.